Following are 17 T cell receptor beta chains from one sample sequenced in a study of PD-1 blockade in classical Hodgkin lymphoma. Assay: immunoSEQ multiplex PCR; the TCRdb copy retains only in-frame clones and omits some. Here the sample spans some 8,900 clones, about four fifths being singletons. Exposure to brentuximab vedotin varied, and each patient had relapsed following autologous stem cell transplantation. Magnetic negative selection was used to purify CD4+ T cells from PBMCs that had been thawed. Source: CD4+ T cells from blood, taken at baseline. All receptors derive from a human donor with classical Hodgkin lymphoma.

The rearrangement links TRBV11-1 to TRBJ2-1; 7 positions agree with TRBD2. In germline, CDR1 is SGHAT, CDR2 FQDESV (reference sequence). The CDR3 length is 13 residues. After removal of 3 bases from V and 7 bases from J, the junction contained 3 bases not matched to a gene. This chain's CDR3 is CASSLTSLNEQFF. The CDR3 DNA is TGTGCCAGCAGCTTGACTAGCTTGAATGAGCAGTTCTTC.

The V gene is TRBV29-1, the J gene TRBJ2-3; D ambiguous. The germline V and J ends were trimmed by 7 bases and 3 bases, with 14 bases remaining between them. The CDR3 has 13 residues. Germline CDR1 and CDR2: SQVTM and ANQGSEA. The CDR3 sequence: CSARSLGTDTQYF. CDR3 DNA: TGCAGCGCCCGAAGTCTCGGGACAGATACGCAGTATTTT.

This clone was seen once. The chain's CDR3 is CASSVVGLAVNEQFF. CDR3 nucleotides: TGTGCCAGCAGCGTAGTAGGGCTAGCGGTCAATGAGCAGTTCTTC. The V gene is TRBV9, the J gene TRBJ2-1, with 7 bases fitting TRBD2. This CDR3 is 15 amino acids long. After removal of 0 bases from V and 6 bases from J, the junction contained 6 bases not matched to a gene. Germline CDR1 and CDR2: SGDLS and YYNGEE.

In DNA form, the CDR3 reads TGTGCCAGTAGTATGAAGGGCACCGGGGAGCTGTTTTTT. Residues: CASSMKGTGELFF. The chain links TRBV19 to TRBJ2-2; no clear D gene. V was shortened by 3 bases and J by 4 bases, with 6 bases between the two germline ends. This CDR3 spans 13 amino acids. CDR1 is LNHDA and CDR2 is SQIVND in the germline V gene (reference sequence).

V usage is TRBV6-1 and J usage is TRBJ2-7; 9 nucleotides match TRBD1. Germline V gene data show CDR1 as MNHNS and CDR2 as SASEGT. V gave up 4 bases and J gave up 3 bases; unmatched junction bases: 16. The CDR3 spans 18 residues. This CDR3 reads CASSATGGLAGLYYEQYF. DNA of the CDR3: TGTGCCAGCAGTGCAACAGGGGGCTTAGCTGGCCTTTACTACGAGCAGTACTTC.

CDR3 amino acids: CASSLQGGETQYF. CDR3 nucleotides: TGTGCCAGCTCATTACAGGGTGGAGAGACCCAGTACTTC. This chain uses TRBV18 with TRBJ2-5; a possible D gene is TRBD1 (6 bases). Germline V gene sequence: CDR1 KGHSH, CDR2 LQKENI. The CDR3 is made up of 13 amino acids. V was trimmed by 5 bases and J by 4 bases, leaving 11 bases between them.

The chain links TRBV28 to TRBJ2-7; D is uncertain. Trimming cost V 5 bases and J 0 bases, with 8 bases left between them. Germline V gene data show CDR1 as MDHEN and CDR2 as SYDVKM. The CDR3 is 13 amino acids. The CDR3 DNA is TGTGCCAGCAGTCCGGTTCTCTCCTACGAGCAGTACTTC. Translated: CASSPVLSYEQYF.

The chain has TRBV11-2 and TRBJ1-6, with unresolved D. This CDR3 has 14 residues. The germline V gene has CDR1 SGHAT and CDR2 FQNNGV. V was clipped by 5 bases and J by 7 bases, with 12 bases between them. CDR3 region: CASSLTIQNSPLHF. In DNA, the CDR3 is TGTGCCAGCAGCCTTACGATACAGAATTCACCCCTCCACTTT.

The chain couples TRBV5-4 to TRBJ1-2, with 10 bases aligning to TRBD1. The trim removed 3 bases at V and 10 bases at J, leaving 6 bases unmatched. Germline V lookup: CDR1 SGHNT, CDR2 YYREEE (reference sequence). CDR3 length: 13 residues. Here the CDR3 reads CASSSPGTGDYTF. The CDR3, as DNA: TGTGCCAGCAGCTCGCCCGGGACAGGGGACTACACCTTC.

V and J are TRBV6-1 and TRBJ2-2; 8 positions match TRBD2. This CDR3 comprises 14 residues. From germline, CDR1 is MNHNS and CDR2 SASEGT. J lost 8 bases, V lost 6 bases, and 8 bases had no gene match. CDR3 bases: TGTGCCAGCAGCGCCTCCGGGAGGGCTGGGGAGCTGTTTTTT. This gives the protein CASSASGRAGELFF.

The J gene is TRBJ2-2, the V gene TRBV10-2, with 10 positions matching TRBD1. Germline V gene data show CDR1 as WSHSY and CDR2 as SAAADI. This CDR3 contains 13 residues. V lost 7 bases and J lost 5; bases outside the gene matches: 1. Here the CDR3 DNA reads TGCGCCAGCACGGACAGGGGGACCGGGGAGCTGTTTTTT. This sequence encodes CASTDRGTGELFF.

In its sample, this clone was seen once. V gene TRBV28 combines with J gene TRBJ2-1; 8 bases are shared with TRBD2. The germline CDR1 and CDR2 sequences are MDHEN and SYDVKM. J was trimmed by 3 bases and V by 8 bases; bases with no gene match: 21. CDR3 size: 19 residues. This CDR3 is CASFTSLAAGLGNYNEQFF. As DNA, the CDR3 is TGTGCCAGCTTCACTTCCCTGGCCGCGGGACTAGGCAACTACAATGAGCAGTTCTTC.

This chain links TRBV11-2 with TRBJ2-7; unclear D gene. The germline CDR1 and CDR2 sequences are SGHAT and FQNNGV. CDR3 length: 15 amino acids. The V and J ends lost 4 bases and 7 bases respectively, with 20 bases between them. CDR3 sequence (DNA): TGTGCCAGCAGCTCTACTCGGGTCGAAGTAGGGGAGCAGTACTTC. It yields the protein CASSSTRVEVGEQYF.

The CDR3 spells CASSLDRDRFLLYGYTF. The CDR3 nucleotides are TGTGCCAGCAGCCTAGACCGGGACAGGTTCCTATTATATGGCTACACCTTC. This chain joins TRBV7-1 and TRBJ1-2; 8 bases line up with TRBD1. TRBV7-1 is known as an ORF, though its function is uncertain. V was pared by 5 bases and J by 5 bases, with 16 bases of the junction left unmatched. The CDR3 spans 17 residues.

Only one count was recorded for this clone. The chain carries TRBV11-3 and TRBJ2-2, with 8 positions matching TRBD2. The junction had 3 bases not matched to a gene; V was cut back by 5 bases and J by 1 base. This CDR3 has 15 amino acids. Germline V lookup: CDR1 SGHNT, CDR2 YENEEA. CDR3 sequence reads: CASSPTSGNTGELFF. The DNA of the CDR3 is TGTGCCAGCAGCCCCACTAGCGGGAACACCGGGGAGCTGTTTTTT.

The rearrangement links TRBV6-5 to TRBJ1-1, with 8 bases matching TRBD1. The CDR3 contains 14 residues. In germline, CDR1 is MNHEY, CDR2 SVGAGI. The J segment lost 1 base and the V segment lost 6 bases, leaving 4 bases of the junction unmatched. In nucleotides, the CDR3 is TGTGCCAGCAGAAGACAGGGGACGAACACTGAAGCTTTCTTT. As protein: CASRRQGTNTEAFF.

The chain links TRBV7-3 to TRBJ2-3; 10 nucleotides agree with TRBD2. Unmatched junction bases numbered 4, after V lost 4 bases and J lost 3 bases. CDR1 and CDR2 (germline): SGHTA, FQGTGA. This CDR3 comprises 15 residues. DNA of the CDR3: TGTGCCAGCAGCTCTAGCGGGAGTAGGACAGATACGCAGTATTTT. Residues: CASSSSGSRTDTQYF.